The 25 T cell receptor beta chains reported below all come from one sample, sequenced in a study of blood T cells in healthy people across ages (dated by TCRdb to between 2014 and 2017). Libraries came from 5' RACE. TCRdb names Illumina HiSeq 2500 as the instrument used. A second PCR of about 7 to 12 cycles was run with a J-beta primer mix and a sample-barcoded 5' primer. TCRdb trimmed the raw reads at Q25, called clones with MiXCR and kept productive beta chains. CDR3 protein duplicates are merged, each entry listing the most common genes and DNA. The sample contains some 760,000 distinct CDR3 sequences, 25% of them found a single time. Jointly, the top ten make up 3.7% of the sample. This sample was also put to use in a study of T cells of mothers and their children.

Sequencing was carried out using blood. Source of these receptors: a boy aged 5-17 years in good health.

V usage is TRBV28 and J usage is TRBJ2-7; 11 bases match TRBD1. Germline values: CDR1 MDHEN, CDR2 SYDVKM. J was trimmed by 3 bases and V by 5 bases; bases with no gene match: 6. This CDR3 region has 15 residues. For the CDR3, the DNA is TGTGCCAGCAGTCAGTCCGGGACAGGGGGCTACGAGCAGTACTTC. It is translated as CASSQSGTGGYEQYF.

This clonotype was picked up a small number of times. The chain joins TRBV20-1 to TRBJ2-2; 11 nucleotides match TRBD2. There are 19 residues in the CDR3. Germline trimming cut 2 bases from V and 3 bases from J; bases unmatched to any gene: 14. Germline CDR1 DFQATT, CDR2 SNEGSKA (reference sequence). CDR3 sequence reads: CSARPEPILLAGDTGELFF. In nucleotides, the CDR3 is TGCAGTGCTAGACCGGAACCGATATTACTAGCGGGAGACACCGGGGAGCTGTTTTTT.

The chain recombines TRBV14 with TRBJ2-1; D gene unclear. This CDR3 is 14 amino acids long. Deletions cut 1 base from V and 8 bases from J, with 12 bases between. CDR1 and CDR2 from the germline V gene are SGHDN and FVKESK. The CDR3 loop reads CASSQVSHLYEQFF. DNA for the CDR3: TGTGCCAGCAGCCAAGTCAGCCACCTCTATGAGCAGTTCTTC.

The chain uses TRBV7-9 and TRBJ2-1; 7 nucleotides match TRBD2. The CDR3 is 14 residues long. The J segment lost 7 bases and the V segment lost 3 bases, leaving 6 bases of the junction unmatched. Per germline, CDR1 SEHNR and CDR2 FQNEAQ (reference sequence). The CDR3, as DNA: TGTGCCAGCAGCTTTTTATTGGGAGGGAATGAGCAGTTCTTC. Its translation is CASSFLLGGNEQFF.

This clonotype was seen a handful of times. The chain employs TRBV18 and TRBJ1-1; D uncertain. Looked up from germline, CDR1 is KGHSH and CDR2 is LQKENI. This CDR3 contains 15 residues. Trimming shortened V by 3 bases and J by 0 bases, and 11 bases separated the two germline ends. DNA of the CDR3: TGTGCCAGCTCACCCACCCGGGCGGTGAACACTGAAGCTTTCTTT. This sequence encodes CASSPTRAVNTEAFF.

This clonotype was counted only a few times. The rearrangement joins TRBV7-3 to TRBJ1-6; D not resolved. Germline V CDR1 and CDR2: SGHTA, FQGTGA. The V end was cut by 0 bases, the J end by 6 bases, with 9 bases between. The CDR3 sequence is 15 residues long. The CDR3 DNA sequence: TGTGCCAGCAGCTTAACGGGTGGGGTTAATTCACCCCTCCACTTT. As protein: CASSLTGGVNSPLHF.

The chain links TRBV19 to TRBJ2-4, with 9 bases lining up with TRBD1. The V gene end was trimmed by 5 bases and the J gene end by 8 bases; junction bases not matched to a gene: 10. This CDR3 region has 15 residues. CDR1 and CDR2 (germline): LNHDA, SQIVND (reference sequence). CDR3 region: CASSSPGDRADIQYF. The CDR3, as DNA: TGTGCCAGTAGTTCACCCGGGGACAGGGCGGACATTCAGTACTTC.

Only a few counts were recorded for this clonotype. V gene TRBV14 combines with J gene TRBJ1-2; TRBD1 is a possible D gene (5 bases). Germline V CDR1 and CDR2: SGHDN, FVKESK. This CDR3 is built from 15 residues. Between the trimmed V and J ends, which lost 4 bases and 2 bases, there was a span of 14 bases. The CDR3 loop is CASSPSQEPNYGYTF. In nucleotides, the CDR3 is TGTGCCAGCAGCCCCTCACAGGAACCAAACTATGGCTACACCTTC.

This clonotype has more than one count but fewer than ten. CDR3 in DNA: TGTGCCAGCCGGCCGCGATCCGGCGAGACCCAGTACTTC. Protein sequence: CASRPRSGETQYF. The chain employs TRBV6-2 or TRBV6-3 and TRBJ2-5; D is undetermined. Per the germline V gene, CDR1 is MNHEY and CDR2 is SVGEGT. This CDR3 region has 13 residues. The V and J ends lost 8 bases and 5 bases respectively, with 15 bases between them.

This clonotype has just a few counts. The chain couples TRBV4-3 to TRBJ2-5, with D uncertain. The last part of the DNA fits TRBJ2-7 better; the J call may be wrong. Looked up from germline, CDR1 is LGHNA and CDR2 is YSLEER. The CDR3 contains 13 residues. The CDR3 region has the DNA TGCGCCAGCAGCCAAGTTTTCGGCTACGAGCAGTACTTC. Its protein is CASSQVFGYEQYF.

The genes are TRBV19 and TRBJ2-1, with D maybe TRBD2 (6 bases). The germline V gene encodes CDR1 LNHDA and CDR2 SQIVND (reference sequence). CDR3 length: 15 amino acids. V gave up 6 bases and J gave up 0 bases, with 12 bases separating them. CDR3 sequence: CASRGVAASYNEQFF. In DNA, the CDR3 is TGTGCCAGTAGAGGGGTAGCGGCCTCCTACAATGAGCAGTTCTTC. Using reference TRBV19 and TRBJ2-1 for the parts outside the CDR3, the full variable domain is DGGITQSPKYLFRKEGQNVTLSCEQNLNHDAMYWYRQDPGQGLRLIYYSQIVNDFQKGDIAEGYSVSREKKESFPLTVTSAQKNPTAFYLCASRGVAASYNEQFFGPGTRLTVL.

This clonotype was found a few times. The chain recombines TRBV10-3 with TRBJ2-1, with 8 positions matching TRBD1. Per germline, CDR1 ENHRY and CDR2 SYGVKD. With 4 bases clipped from V and 7 bases from J, the junction kept 0 bases outside the gene matches. This CDR3 is built from 12 residues. The CDR3 bases are TGTGCCATCAGTGGGACAGGGAATGAGCAGTTCTTC. The encoded protein is CAISGTGNEQFF.

CDR3 in amino acids: CASSAEGQITQETQYF. The CDR3 DNA is TGTGCCAGCAGTGCTGAAGGACAGATAACTCAAGAGACCCAGTACTTC. The V gene is TRBV5-5, the J gene TRBJ2-5, with D maybe TRBD1 (6 bases). The CDR3 has 16 residues. In germline, CDR1 is SGHKS, CDR2 YYEKEE (reference sequence). The germline V and J ends were trimmed by 5 bases and 2 bases, with 19 bases remaining between them.

About this clonotype: A read error may account for a junction end that differs from germline. V gene TRBV5-1 combines with J gene TRBJ1-2, with 10 bases identical to TRBD1. The length of the CDR3 is 13 residues. Germline lookup yields CDR1 SGHRS and CDR2 YFSETQ. This CDR3 is CASSLAGDRGISF. The CDR3 bases are TGCGCCAGCAGCTTGGCCGGGGACAGGGGAATCTCCTTC.

A few counts support this clonotype. The gene calls are TRBV29-1 and TRBJ2-1; the match to TRBD2 covers 12 bases. Germline-derived CDR1 and CDR2 are SQVTM and ANQGSEA. The CDR3 totals 13 residues. Unmatched junction bases numbered 7, after V lost 8 bases and J lost 8 bases. This chain's CDR3 is CSSPLAGGHEQFF. The CDR3, as DNA: TGCAGCTCTCCCCTAGCGGGGGGGCATGAGCAGTTCTTC.

The chain has TRBV18 and TRBJ1-1, with 7 bases that match TRBD1. The CDR3 has 14 amino acids. The V gene's germline CDR1 is KGHSH and CDR2 LQKENI. V dropped 3 bases and J dropped 6; count of bases not matched to a gene: 7. CDR3 sequence: CASSPRPGGPEAFF. DNA for the CDR3: TGTGCCAGCTCACCTCGGCCAGGGGGTCCTGAAGCTTTCTTT.

V and J are TRBV2 and TRBJ1-2; TRBD1 matches 7 bases. CDR3 length equals 14 residues. The V gene end was trimmed by 7 bases and the J gene end by 8 bases; junction bases not matched to a gene: 13. Germline V gene sequence: CDR1 SNHLY, CDR2 FYNNEI. CDR3 nucleotides: TGTGCCAGCATCGATATCCGGCAGGGGGTCGGCTACACCTTC. This translates into CASIDIRQGVGYTF.

This sequence joins TRBV7-9 and TRBJ1-4; 7 nucleotides agree with TRBD1. The CDR3 is 15 residues long. V trimming: 5 bases; J trimming: 7 bases; junction bases outside the gene matches: 10. Germline-derived CDR1 and CDR2 are SEHNR and FQNEAQ (reference sequence). The CDR3 DNA reads as TGTGCCAGCAGCCCACCATCCGCAGGGGGTGAAAAACTGTTTTTT. The encoded protein is CASSPPSAGGEKLFF. Full variable domain (remainder filled in from reference TRBV7-9 and TRBJ1-4): DTGVSQNPRHKITKRGQNVTFRCDPISEHNRLYWYRQTLGQGPEFLTYFQNEAQLEKSRLLSDRFSAERPKGSFSTLEIQRTEQGDSAMYLCASSPPSAGGEKLFFGSGTQLSVL.

This clonotype was seen a few times. V usage is TRBV6-1 and J usage is TRBJ1-2; D gene ambiguous. Trimming shortened V by 7 bases and J by 8 bases, and 17 bases separated the two germline ends. CDR3 length equals 13 residues. Germline CDR1 MNHNS, CDR2 SASEGT. CDR3 bases: TGTGCCAGCACCAACCCCGACGGTGGCGGCTACACCTTC. Translating gives CASTNPDGGGYTF.

The chain recombines TRBV15 with TRBJ1-2, with D perhaps TRBD1 (5 bases). Between the trimmed V and J ends, which lost 0 bases and 4 bases, there was a span of 24 bases. There are 19 residues in the CDR3. Germline loops: CDR1 LNHNV, CDR2 YYDKDF (reference sequence). The CDR3, as DNA: TGTGCCACCAGCAGAGATCCGGGGACGGGAGAGAGGAGTTTCTATGGCTACACCTTC. It specifies CATSRDPGTGERSFYGYTF. The whole variable domain, filled in from reference TRBV15 and TRBJ1-2, reads DAMVIQNPRYQVTQFGKPVTLSCSQTLNHNVMYWYQQKSSQAPKLLFHYYDKDFNNEADTPDNFQSRRPNTSFCFLDIRSPGLGDTAMYLCATSRDPGTGERSFYGYTFGSGTRLTVV.

This chain links TRBV6-1 with TRBJ1-4; D is unclear. V dropped 6 bases and J dropped 7 bases, with 18 bases sitting between them. CDR3 length: 15 amino acids. From germline, CDR1 is MNHNS and CDR2 SASEGT. CDR3 nucleotides: TGTGCCAGCAGCCTTCGGAGTCCTCCCGGTGAAAAACTGTTTTTT. It specifies CASSLRSPPGEKLFF.

V usage is TRBV6-1 and J usage is TRBJ1-1; TRBD1 matches at 7 bases. From germline, CDR1 is MNHNS and CDR2 SASEGT. After removal of 5 bases from V and 1 base from J, the junction contained 4 bases not matched to a gene. This CDR3 is built from 14 residues. DNA for the CDR3: TGTGCCAGCAGTATCTGGACAGGGAACACTGAAGCTTTCTTT. It translates to CASSIWTGNTEAFF.

Note on this clonotype: At one end the junction does not follow the germline gene, possibly because of a read error. CDR3 region: CASSPKRVCGDCKSGRF. CDR3 DNA sequence: TGTGCCAGCAGCCCAAAGAGGGTTTGCGGAGACTGCAAAAGCGGGAGGTTC. This chain joins TRBV4-2 and TRBJ2-7; TRBD2 matches 9 bases. CDR1 is LGHNA, CDR2 YNFKEQ, per germline. The CDR3 consists of 17 residues.

The table lists this clonotype with a few counts. The chain couples TRBV21-1 to TRBJ2-3. TRBV21-1 counts as a pseudogene. CDR3 length equals 16 residues. DNA for the CDR3: TGTGCCAGCAGCATGTGGGTCAGAGACTCCACAGATACGCAGTATTTT. Amino acids: CASSMWVRDSTDTQYF.

Notes on this clonotype: The junction departs from the called germline gene at one end, perhaps through a read error. V gene TRBV3-1 combines with J gene TRBJ2-7; TRBD1 might be the D (6 bases). The CDR3 spans 13 residues. Germline-derived CDR1 and CDR2 are LGHDT and YNNKEL (reference sequence). The CDR3 nucleotides are TGTGCCAGCAGCCAAGTGGACAGATACGGGCAGTACTTC. Amino acid sequence: CASSQVDRYGQYF.